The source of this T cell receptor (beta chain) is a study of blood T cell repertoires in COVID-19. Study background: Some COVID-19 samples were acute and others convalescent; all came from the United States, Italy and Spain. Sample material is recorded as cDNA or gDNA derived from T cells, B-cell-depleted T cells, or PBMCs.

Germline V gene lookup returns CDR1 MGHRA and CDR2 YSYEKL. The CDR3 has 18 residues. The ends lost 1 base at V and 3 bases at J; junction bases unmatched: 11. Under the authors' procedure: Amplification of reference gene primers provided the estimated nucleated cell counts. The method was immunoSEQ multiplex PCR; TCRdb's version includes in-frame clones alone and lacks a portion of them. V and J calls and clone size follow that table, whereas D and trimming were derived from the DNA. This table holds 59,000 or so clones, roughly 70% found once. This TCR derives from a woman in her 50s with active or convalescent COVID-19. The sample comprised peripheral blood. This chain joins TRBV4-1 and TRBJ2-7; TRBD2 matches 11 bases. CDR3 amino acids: CASSQVIYPGTSGYEQYF. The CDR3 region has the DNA TGCGCCAGCAGCCAAGTTATTTATCCCGGGACTAGCGGCTACGAGCAGTACTTC.